Listed here is a single TCR beta chain. Its cognate antigen is unknown. 60 Vbeta and 13 Jbeta primers were used in PCR. Per the study methods: The count from a later analysis was 79 million or so unique TCR beta chains, some 12 million of them shared. Here immunoSEQ multiplex PCR was the method, and the copy in TCRdb shows in-frame clones only, minus some. The V and J calls and clone size were taken over from that table, and D and trimming were inferred from the DNA. The sample shows under 200,000 clones, roughly 12% of them seen only once. This specimen comes from a study of cytomegalovirus exposure and HLA in healthy donors. CDR1 is SGHAT and CDR2 is FQNNGV in the germline V gene. V was clipped by 6 bases and J by 1 base; unmatched bases: 2. This CDR3 has 15 amino acids. Study-level results: Previously analyzed data showed that most TCR beta V segments were productive at a frequency of about 90% or about 30%.

The source material was PBMCs. The clonotype originates from a man aged 50 to 59 in good health and CMV-seropositive. The chain combines TRBV11-2 with TRBJ2-2; TRBD1 matches at 10 bases. This CDR3 is CASSWDRGNTGELFF. As DNA, the CDR3 is TGTGCCAGCAGTTGGGACAGGGGGAACACCGGGGAGCTGTTTTTT. The variable domain in full, with the rest retrieved from reference TRBV11-2 and TRBJ2-2, is EAGVAQSPRYKIIEKRQSVAFWCNPISGHATLYWYQQILGQGPKLLIQFQNNGVVDDSQLPKDRFSAERLKGVDSTLKIQPAKLEDSAVYLCASSWDRGNTGELFFGEGSRLTVL.